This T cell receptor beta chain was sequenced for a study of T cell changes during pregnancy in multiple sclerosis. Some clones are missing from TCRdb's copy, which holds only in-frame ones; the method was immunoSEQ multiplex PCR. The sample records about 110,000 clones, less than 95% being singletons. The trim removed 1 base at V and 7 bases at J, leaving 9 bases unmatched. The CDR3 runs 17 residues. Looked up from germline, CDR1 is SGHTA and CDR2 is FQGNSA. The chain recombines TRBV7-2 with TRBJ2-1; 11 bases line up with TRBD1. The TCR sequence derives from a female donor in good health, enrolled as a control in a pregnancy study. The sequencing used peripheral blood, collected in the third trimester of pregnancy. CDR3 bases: TGTGCCAGCAGCTTAGTGGTGGGACAGGGGGGCGCGAATGAGCAGTTCTTC. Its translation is CASSLVVGQGGANEQFF.